Following are 26 T cell receptor beta chains from one sample sequenced in a study of radiation and T cells in renal cell carcinoma. Time point: blood 2 weeks post-SBRT. Treatment here: 15 Gy SBRT to primary tumor, nephrectomy 4 weeks later. Sequencing used immunoSEQ multiplex PCR; TCRdb keeps in-frame clones, though not all of them. Among some 130,000 clones listed, roughly 77% were seen once. The sequencing used blood, collected from a patient whose treatment included radiotherapy and nephrectomy. The receptors originated from a woman aged 55-70 years with renal cell carcinoma.

V and J are TRBV2 and TRBJ1-2, with D tentatively TRBD1 (6 bases). Deletions cut 8 bases from V and 6 bases from J, with 22 bases between. CDR3 size: 15 residues. The germline gives CDR1 SNHLY, CDR2 FYNNEI. The CDR3 DNA reads TGTGCCAGCGATGGCAGAACAGGGCGGTGGGATGGCTACACCTTC. Translating it yields CASDGRTGRWDGYTF.

The chain uses TRBV5-1 and TRBJ1-1, with D perhaps TRBD1 (6 bases). The CDR3 totals 14 residues. CDR1 SGHRS and CDR2 YFSETQ come from the germline V gene. Trimming removed 2 bases from V and 4 bases from J, with 12 bases in between. In nucleotides, the CDR3 is TGCGCCAGCAGCTTCCAACAGGGTACCACTGAAGCTTTCTTT. Its protein product is CASSFQQGTTEAFF.

In its sample, this clone was seen a few times. The chain recombines TRBV11-2 with TRBJ2-2; maybe TRBD1 (6 bases). V shed 5 bases and J shed 13 bases, with 23 bases lying between them. The CDR3 is 15 amino acids. Germline CDR1 is SGHAT and CDR2 is FQNNGV. The CDR3 is CASSRPGTGRPRLFF. DNA for the CDR3: TGTGCCAGCAGCCGCCCGGGAACAGGGCGGCCAAGGCTGTTTTTT.

The chain uses TRBV11-2 and TRBJ1-2; 7 nucleotides line up with TRBD1. V shed 5 bases, J shed 5 bases, and the junction held 11 bases outside the gene matches. The CDR3 is 15 residues long. Germline V lookup: CDR1 SGHAT, CDR2 FQNNGV. This CDR3 reads CASSGWDSLSYGYTF. CDR3 sequence (DNA): TGTGCCAGCAGCGGATGGGACAGTTTATCGTATGGCTACACCTTC.

The chain joins TRBV5-1 to TRBJ1-1; TRBD1 matches 8 bases. With V trimmed by 4 bases and J by 0 bases, 5 bases remained unmatched. The CDR3 sequence is 15 residues long. Per the germline V gene, CDR1 is SGHRS and CDR2 is YFSETQ. The CDR3 region is CASSPGQGMNTEAFF. CDR3 bases: TGCGCCAGCAGCCCTGGACAGGGTATGAACACTGAAGCTTTCTTT.

V is TRBV19 and J is TRBJ1-6, with TRBD1 matching over 8 bases. The J segment lost 9 bases and the V segment lost 6 bases, leaving 10 bases of the junction unmatched. This CDR3 is 15 amino acids long. Germline values: CDR1 LNHDA, CDR2 SQIVND (reference sequence). The CDR3 DNA is TGTGCCAGTAGACCTCCGACAGGGGAGGCTTCACCCCTCCACTTT. It is translated as CASRPPTGEASPLHF.

V usage is TRBV28 and J usage is TRBJ2-5, with TRBD1 matching 7 bases. Unmatched junction bases numbered 12, after V lost 3 bases and J lost 5 bases. This CDR3 has 16 residues. Germline lookup yields CDR1 MDHEN and CDR2 SYDVKM. CDR3 in DNA: TGTGCCAGCAGTTTTATGTCCGGACAGGACCGGGAGACCCAGTACTTC. Its protein is CASSFMSGQDRETQYF.

This clone was recorded a few times. The rearrangement uses TRBV4-1 and TRBJ2-7; the D gene is possibly TRBD2 (6 bases). The germline V gene encodes CDR1 MGHRA and CDR2 YSYEKL. CDR3 length equals 14 residues. V was clipped by 1 base and J by 6 bases, with 13 bases between them. CDR3 coding DNA: TGCGCCAGCAGCCAAGGAGGAGGGGCGAGCGAGCAGTACTTC. Translated: CASSQGGGASEQYF.

The chain links TRBV11-3 to TRBJ2-4, with 8 bases lining up with TRBD1. Trimming cost V 5 bases and J 0 bases; bases outside gene matches: 6. Germline assignment: CDR1 SGHNT and CDR2 YENEEA. The CDR3 has 16 amino acids. The CDR3 loop is CASSPGQGLAKNIQYF. In DNA form, the CDR3 reads TGTGCCAGCAGCCCTGGACAGGGTCTAGCCAAAAACATTCAGTACTTC.

The J gene is TRBJ2-1, the V gene TRBV6-5; D unclear. In germline, CDR1 is MNHEY, CDR2 SVGAGI. The CDR3 consists of 15 residues. V lost 2 bases and J 6 bases, leaving 14 bases between the germline ends. The CDR3 is CASSYPPETTNEQFF. In DNA form, the CDR3 reads TGTGCCAGCAGTTACCCCCCCGAAACCACCAATGAGCAGTTCTTC.

The chain joins TRBV27 to TRBJ2-7; 9 bases are shared with TRBD1. The germline gives CDR1 MNHEY, CDR2 SMNVEV (reference sequence). J lost 0 bases, V lost 3 bases, and 12 bases had no gene match. The CDR3 totals 18 residues. In DNA, the CDR3 is TGTGCCAGCAGTTTTTCGAGTGGGGGGGACAGGGCCTCCTACGAGCAGTACTTC. Translating it yields CASSFSSGGDRASYEQYF.

V and J are TRBV7-9 and TRBJ2-1, with TRBD2 matching over 11 bases. The V segment lost 7 bases and the J segment 2 bases; nucleotides outside the gene matches: 4. Germline V gene lookup returns CDR1 SEHNR and CDR2 FQNEAQ (reference sequence). The CDR3 is 15 residues long. CDR3 nucleotides: TGTGCCAGCACCGTAGCGGGAGGGCCCTACAATGAGCAGTTCTTC. Protein: CASTVAGGPYNEQFF.

The chain couples TRBV29-1 to TRBJ1-1; D remains unclear. The germline V and J ends were trimmed by 5 bases and 1 base, with 17 bases remaining between them. The CDR3 consists of 15 residues. CDR1 SQVTM and CDR2 ANQGSEA come from the germline V gene. CDR3 protein: CSVFVIQRANTEAFF. The CDR3 DNA is TGCAGCGTTTTCGTCATTCAACGTGCGAACACTGAAGCTTTCTTT.

Only one count was recorded for this clone. This chain joins TRBV13 and TRBJ2-1, with 11 bases lining up with TRBD2. With 5 bases clipped from V and 7 bases from J, the junction kept 13 bases outside the gene matches. This CDR3 contains 17 residues. The germline CDR1 and CDR2 sequences are PRHDT and FYEKMQ (reference sequence). CDR3 loop: CASSPRLIAGGPNEQFF. The CDR3 DNA reads as TGTGCCAGCAGCCCGCGTCTAATAGCGGGAGGGCCAAATGAGCAGTTCTTC.

The genes are TRBV27 and TRBJ2-5; 12 bases fit TRBD2. Germline lookup yields CDR1 MNHEY and CDR2 SMNVEV (reference sequence). V dropped 5 bases and J dropped 3; count of bases not matched to a gene: 7. The CDR3 extends over 16 amino acids. The CDR3 bases are TGTGCCAGCAGTCCTAGGACTAGCGGGGACAAAGAGACCCAGTACTTC. Translating gives CASSPRTSGDKETQYF.

The chain has TRBV5-6 and TRBJ1-1; a possible D gene is TRBD1 (5 bases). CDR3 size: 14 residues. V dropped 0 bases and J dropped 3 bases, with 9 bases sitting between them. Germline CDR1 is SGHDT and CDR2 is YYEEEE. DNA of the CDR3: TGTGCCAGCAGCTTGGAGCCCAGGGACACTGAAGCTTTCTTT. Its protein product is CASSLEPRDTEAFF.

This chain uses TRBV6-1 with TRBJ2-1, with D unresolved. The CDR3 sequence is 14 residues long. Trimming removed 4 bases at V and 5 bases at J, with 12 bases between. Germline loops: CDR1 MNHNS, CDR2 SASEGT. The CDR3 reads CASSGQRINNEQFF. Written as DNA, the CDR3 is TGTGCCAGCAGTGGCCAGCGCATTAACAATGAGCAGTTCTTC.

This sequence joins TRBV28 and TRBJ1-1, with unresolved D. This CDR3 is built from 14 residues. V lost 2 bases to trimming and J lost 1 base, with 8 bases between them. Germline V gene lookup returns CDR1 MDHEN and CDR2 SYDVKM. The CDR3 loop reads CASSLQAGNTEAFF. The CDR3 DNA reads as TGTGCCAGCAGTTTACAGGCCGGGAACACTGAAGCTTTCTTT.

V usage is TRBV18 and J usage is TRBJ1-5; 7 nucleotides align to TRBD1. Germline V lookup: CDR1 KGHSH, CDR2 LQKENI. The CDR3 spans 19 residues. V dropped 2 bases and J dropped 0; count of bases not matched to a gene: 13. The CDR3 DNA reads TGTGCCAGCTCACCAACCAGGGAGGGGGCCTTCCTTAGCAATCAGCCCCAGCATTTT. This sequence encodes CASSPTREGAFLSNQPQHF.

The rearrangement joins TRBV2 to TRBJ2-5, with 8 bases fitting TRBD2. With 8 bases clipped from V and 2 bases from J, the junction kept 7 bases outside the gene matches. This CDR3 contains 14 residues. Germline values: CDR1 SNHLY, CDR2 FYNNEI. For the CDR3, the DNA is TGTGCCAGCCTGATACTAGCGGATCAAGAGACCCAGTACTTC. Protein sequence: CASLILADQETQYF.

The genes are TRBV9 and TRBJ2-3, with D possibly matching TRBD1 (5 bases). Germline V gives CDR1 SGDLS, CDR2 YYNGEE. This CDR3 comprises 14 residues. V was pared by 4 bases and J by 2 bases, with 11 bases between. CDR3 loop: CASSHRQTTDTQYF. CDR3 DNA: TGTGCCAGCAGCCATAGACAGACCACAGATACGCAGTATTTT. Drawing the rest from reference TRBV9 and TRBJ2-3, the complete variable domain is DSGVTQTPKHLITATGQRVTLRCSPRSGDLSVYWYQQSLDQGLQFLIQYYNGEERAKGNILERFSAQQFPDLHSELNLSSLELGDSALYFCASSHRQTTDTQYFGPGTRLTVL.

This clone was observed a few times. In DNA, the CDR3 is TGTGCCAGCAGCGATACAGGCAATCAGCCCCAGCATTTT. It codes for CASSDTGNQPQHF. J is TRBJ1-5 and V is TRBV11-2, with D hard to call. The CDR3 is 13 residues long. CDR1 is SGHAT, CDR2 FQNNGV, per germline. Trimming removed 5 bases at V and 2 bases at J, with 7 bases between.

The CDR3 sequence: CASSVGTGVQETQYF. The CDR3 DNA follows: TGTGCCAGCAGCGTAGGAACCGGAGTCCAAGAGACCCAGTACTTC. The V and J genes are TRBV9 and TRBJ2-5; D is uncertain. The germline gives CDR1 SGDLS, CDR2 YYNGEE. The CDR3 spans 15 residues. V shed 0 bases and J shed 1 base, with 10 bases lying between them.

The gene calls are TRBV19 and TRBJ2-2, with D maybe TRBD1 (5 bases). There are 14 residues in the CDR3. Germline V CDR1 and CDR2: LNHDA, SQIVND (reference sequence). Trimming removed 4 bases from V and 4 bases from J, with 10 bases in between. The CDR3 spells CASSTQVSTGELFF. In nucleotides, the CDR3 is TGTGCCAGTAGTACACAGGTCTCCACCGGGGAGCTGTTTTTT.

This chain joins TRBV27 and TRBJ1-5; 9 bases match TRBD1. With V trimmed by 4 bases and J by 0 bases, 4 bases remained unmatched. The germline V gene encodes CDR1 MNHEY and CDR2 SMNVEV (reference sequence). The CDR3 consists of 16 residues. CDR3: CASSSRTGDSNQPQHF. The CDR3 coding sequence is TGTGCCAGCAGTTCCCGGACAGGGGATAGCAATCAGCCCCAGCATTTT.

V and J are TRBV19 and TRBJ2-5, with 13 bases fitting TRBD2. CDR3 length: 15 residues. V lost 3 bases to trimming and J lost 6 bases; unmatched junction nucleotides: 4. Germline V gene sequence: CDR1 LNHDA, CDR2 SQIVND (reference sequence). In nucleotides, the CDR3 is TGTGCCAGTAGTATCCCGACTAGCGGGAGGAAGACCCAGTACTTC. Translated, it gives CASSIPTSGRKTQYF.